This T cell receptor beta chain is from a study of beta chain features in type 1 diabetes. The germline V gene encodes CDR1 MNHNY and CDR2 SVGAGI (reference sequence). The germline V and J ends were trimmed by 2 bases and 0 bases, with 8 bases remaining between them. CDR3 size: 15 residues. This clone showed up just a few times. Reverse transcribing all isolated RNA meant expressed TCRB transcripts were sequenced. Data came from immunoSEQ multiplex PCR; TCRdb stores just in-frame clones and leaves some out. Among roughly 450,000 clones, around 13% were seen once, and the ten largest hold roughly 0.038%.

Input material: naive CD4+ T cells from blood. The V gene is TRBV6-6, the J gene TRBJ1-3, with D possibly matching TRBD1 (5 bases). This TCR was sampled from a man aged 25-45 years in good health. The CDR3 DNA reads as TGTGCCAGCAGTTACAGCGGGACCTCTGGAAACACCATATATTTT. Translated: CASSYSGTSGNTIYF.